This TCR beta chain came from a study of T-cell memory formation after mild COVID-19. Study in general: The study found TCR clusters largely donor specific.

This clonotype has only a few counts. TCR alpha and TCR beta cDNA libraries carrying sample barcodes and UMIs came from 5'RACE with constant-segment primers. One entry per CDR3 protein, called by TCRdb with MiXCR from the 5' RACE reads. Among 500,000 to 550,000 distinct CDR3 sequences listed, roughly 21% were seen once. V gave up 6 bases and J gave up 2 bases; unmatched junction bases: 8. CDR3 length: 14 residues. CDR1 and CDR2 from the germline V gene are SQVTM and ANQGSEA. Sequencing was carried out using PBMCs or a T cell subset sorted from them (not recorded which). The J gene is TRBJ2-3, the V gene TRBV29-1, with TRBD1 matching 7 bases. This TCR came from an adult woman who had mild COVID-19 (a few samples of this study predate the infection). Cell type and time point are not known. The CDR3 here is CSVEDRNFTDTQYF. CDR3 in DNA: TGCAGCGTAGAGGACAGGAACTTCACAGATACGCAGTATTTT.